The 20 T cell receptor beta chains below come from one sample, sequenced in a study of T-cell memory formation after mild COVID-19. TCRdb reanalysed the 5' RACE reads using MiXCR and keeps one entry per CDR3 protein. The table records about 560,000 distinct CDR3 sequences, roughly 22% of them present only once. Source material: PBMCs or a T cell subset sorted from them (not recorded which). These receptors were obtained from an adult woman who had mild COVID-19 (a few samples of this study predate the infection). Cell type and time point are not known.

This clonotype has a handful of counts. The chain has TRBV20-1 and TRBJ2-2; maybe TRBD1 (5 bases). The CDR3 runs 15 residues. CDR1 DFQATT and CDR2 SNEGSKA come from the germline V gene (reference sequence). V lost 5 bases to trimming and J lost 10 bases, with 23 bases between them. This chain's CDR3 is CSAPLNNRPGLELFF. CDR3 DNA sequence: TGCAGTGCTCCTCTGAATAACAGGCCCGGTTTGGAGCTGTTTTTT.

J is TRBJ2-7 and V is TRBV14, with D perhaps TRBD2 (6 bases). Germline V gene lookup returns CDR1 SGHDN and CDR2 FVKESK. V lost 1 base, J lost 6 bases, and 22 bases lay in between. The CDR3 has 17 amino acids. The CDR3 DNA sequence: TGTGCCAGCAGCCAAGTCGGGACTCACCCCGGCTTACGCGAGCAGTACTTC. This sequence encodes CASSQVGTHPGLREQYF.

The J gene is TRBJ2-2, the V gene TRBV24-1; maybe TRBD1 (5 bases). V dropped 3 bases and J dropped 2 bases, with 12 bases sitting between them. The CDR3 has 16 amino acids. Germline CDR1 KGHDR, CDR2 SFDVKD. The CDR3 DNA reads TGTGCCACCAGTGATCCGACAGCCACCAACACCGGGGAGCTGTTTTTT. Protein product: CATSDPTATNTGELFF.

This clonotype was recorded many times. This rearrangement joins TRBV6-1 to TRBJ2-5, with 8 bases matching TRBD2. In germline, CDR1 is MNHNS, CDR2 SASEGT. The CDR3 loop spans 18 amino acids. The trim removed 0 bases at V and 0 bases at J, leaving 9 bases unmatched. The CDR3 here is CASSEARWAGGNQETQYF. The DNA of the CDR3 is TGTGCCAGCAGTGAAGCGCGTTGGGCGGGAGGAAACCAAGAGACCCAGTACTTC.

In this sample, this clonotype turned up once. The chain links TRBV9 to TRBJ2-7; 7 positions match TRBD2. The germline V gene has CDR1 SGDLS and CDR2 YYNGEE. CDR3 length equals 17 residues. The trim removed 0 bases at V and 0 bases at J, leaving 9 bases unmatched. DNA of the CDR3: TGTGCCAGCAGCGTAGAAGGAAGCGGGACCCACTCCTACGAGCAGTACTTC. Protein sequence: CASSVEGSGTHSYEQYF.

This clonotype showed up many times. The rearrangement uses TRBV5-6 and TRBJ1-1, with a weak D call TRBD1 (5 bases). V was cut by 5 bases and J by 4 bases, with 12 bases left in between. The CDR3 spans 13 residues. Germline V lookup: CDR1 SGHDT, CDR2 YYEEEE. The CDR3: CASSWGGITEAFF. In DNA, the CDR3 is TGTGCCAGCAGTTGGGGGGGGATCACTGAAGCTTTCTTT. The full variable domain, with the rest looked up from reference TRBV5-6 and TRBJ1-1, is DAGVTQSPTHLIKTRGQQVTLRCSPKSGHDTVSWYQQALGQGPQFIFQYYEEEERQRGNFPDRFSGHQFPNYSSELNVNALLLGDSALYLCASSWGGITEAFFGQGTRLTVV.

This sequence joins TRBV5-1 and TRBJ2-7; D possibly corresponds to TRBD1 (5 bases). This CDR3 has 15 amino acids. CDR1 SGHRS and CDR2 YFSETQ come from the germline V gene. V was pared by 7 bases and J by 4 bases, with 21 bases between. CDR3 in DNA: TGCGCCAGCGCCTATGACAGCTACTCCCTTTACGAGCAGTACTTC. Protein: CASAYDSYSLYEQYF.

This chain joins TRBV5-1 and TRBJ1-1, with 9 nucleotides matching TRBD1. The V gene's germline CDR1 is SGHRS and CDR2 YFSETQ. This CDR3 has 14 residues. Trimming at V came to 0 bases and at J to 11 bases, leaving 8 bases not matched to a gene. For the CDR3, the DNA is TGCGCCAGCAGCTTGGAACCGGGACAGGGTAAGGCTTTCTTT. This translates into CASSLEPGQGKAFF.

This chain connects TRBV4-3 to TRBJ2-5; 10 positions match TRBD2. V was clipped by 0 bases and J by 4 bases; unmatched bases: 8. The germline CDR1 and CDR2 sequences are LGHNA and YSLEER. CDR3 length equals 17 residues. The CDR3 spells CASSQDPFSSGRETQYF. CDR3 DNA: TGCGCCAGCAGCCAAGACCCTTTTTCTAGCGGGAGAGAGACCCAGTACTTC.

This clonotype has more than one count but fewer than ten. CDR3 amino acids: CASTQLSPNTEAFF. The CDR3 nucleotides are TGTGCCAGCACCCAACTCAGCCCGAACACTGAAGCTTTCTTT. The genes are TRBV12-3 or TRBV12-4 and TRBJ1-1, with D unresolved. The CDR3 totals 14 residues. V gave up 7 bases and J gave up 1 base, with 13 bases separating them.

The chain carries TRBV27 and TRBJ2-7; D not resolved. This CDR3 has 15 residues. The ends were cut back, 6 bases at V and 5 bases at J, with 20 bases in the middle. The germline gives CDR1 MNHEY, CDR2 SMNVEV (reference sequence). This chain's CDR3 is CASRPAEYDFHEQYF. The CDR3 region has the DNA TGTGCCAGCAGACCCGCGGAGTATGACTTCCACGAGCAGTACTTC.

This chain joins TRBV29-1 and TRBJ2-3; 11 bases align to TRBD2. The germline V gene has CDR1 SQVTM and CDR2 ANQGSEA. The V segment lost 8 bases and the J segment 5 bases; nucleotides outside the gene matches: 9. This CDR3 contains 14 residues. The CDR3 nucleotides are TGCAGCCCCGAACTAGCGGGAGAGGGAGATACGCAGTATTTT. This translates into CSPELAGEGDTQYF.

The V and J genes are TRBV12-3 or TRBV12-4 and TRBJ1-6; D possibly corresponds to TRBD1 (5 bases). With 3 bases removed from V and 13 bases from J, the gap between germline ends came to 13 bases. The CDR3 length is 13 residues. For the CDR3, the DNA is TGTGCCAGCAGTTTTGGACACCCAGTGCCCCTCCACTTT. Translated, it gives CASSFGHPVPLHF.

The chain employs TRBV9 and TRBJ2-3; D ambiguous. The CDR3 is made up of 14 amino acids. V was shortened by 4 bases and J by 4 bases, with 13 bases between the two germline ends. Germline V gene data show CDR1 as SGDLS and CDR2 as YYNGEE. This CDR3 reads CASSTHGRSDTQYF. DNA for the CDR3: TGTGCCAGCAGCACACACGGACGGTCAGATACGCAGTATTTT.

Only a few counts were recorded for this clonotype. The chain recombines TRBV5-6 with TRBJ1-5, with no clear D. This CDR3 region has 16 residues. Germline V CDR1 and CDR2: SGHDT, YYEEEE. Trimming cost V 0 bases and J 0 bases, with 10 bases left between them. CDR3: CASSLGGLYSNQPQHF. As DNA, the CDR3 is TGTGCCAGCAGCTTGGGAGGACTATATAGCAATCAGCCCCAGCATTTT.

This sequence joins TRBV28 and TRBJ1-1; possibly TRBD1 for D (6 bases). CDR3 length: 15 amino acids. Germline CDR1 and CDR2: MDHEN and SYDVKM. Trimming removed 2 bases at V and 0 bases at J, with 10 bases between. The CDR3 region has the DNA TGTGCCAGCAGTTTAATCAGGGGAATGAACACTGAAGCTTTCTTT. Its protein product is CASSLIRGMNTEAFF.

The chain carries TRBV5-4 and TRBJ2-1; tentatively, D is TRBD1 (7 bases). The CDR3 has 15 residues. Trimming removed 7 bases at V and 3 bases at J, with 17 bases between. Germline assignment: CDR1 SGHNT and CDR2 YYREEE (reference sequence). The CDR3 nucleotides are TGTGCCAGCCAGGGGGGTCAGGGGGTCTACAATGAGCAGTTCTTC. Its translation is CASQGGQGVYNEQFF. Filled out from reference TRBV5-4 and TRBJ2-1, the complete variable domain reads ETGVTQSPTHLIKTRGQQVTLRCSSQSGHNTVSWYQQALGQGPQFIFQYYREEENGRGNFPPRFSGLQFPNYSSELNVNALELDDSALYLCASQGGQGVYNEQFFGPGTRLTVL.

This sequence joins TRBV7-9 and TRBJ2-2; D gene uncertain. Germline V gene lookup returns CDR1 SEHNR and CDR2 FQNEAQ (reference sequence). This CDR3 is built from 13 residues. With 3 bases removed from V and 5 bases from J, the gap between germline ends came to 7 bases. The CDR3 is CASSFASTGELFF. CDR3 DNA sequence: TGTGCCAGCAGCTTTGCTTCAACCGGGGAGCTGTTTTTT. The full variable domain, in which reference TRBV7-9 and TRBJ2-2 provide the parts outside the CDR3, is DTGVSQNPRHKITKRGQNVTFRCDPISEHNRLYWYRQTLGQGPEFLTYFQNEAQLEKSRLLSDRFSAERPKGSFSTLEIQRTEQGDSAMYLCASSFASTGELFFGEGSRLTVL.

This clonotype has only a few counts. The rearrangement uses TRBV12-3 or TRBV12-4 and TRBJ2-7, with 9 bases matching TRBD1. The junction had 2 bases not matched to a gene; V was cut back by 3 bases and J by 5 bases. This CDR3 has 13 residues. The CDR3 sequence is CASSFGTGNEQYF. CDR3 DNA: TGTGCCAGCAGTTTCGGGACAGGGAACGAGCAGTACTTC.

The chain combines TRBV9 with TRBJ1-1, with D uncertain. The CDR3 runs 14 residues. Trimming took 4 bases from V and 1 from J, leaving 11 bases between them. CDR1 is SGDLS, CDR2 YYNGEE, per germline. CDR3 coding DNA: TGTGCCAGCAGCCCCGTAGGCAGGAACACTGAAGCTTTCTTT. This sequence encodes CASSPVGRNTEAFF.